This T cell receptor (beta chain) was sequenced during a study of cytomegalovirus exposure and HLA in healthy donors (dated by TCRdb to the late 2010s). For the study in its entirety: An earlier analysis of several hundred of the donors reported 276 Gb of sequence data and roughly 120 million unique TCR beta sequences obtained from approximately 180 million T cells. An early release that covered fewer than 750 HLA-typed donors contained approximately 300 gigabases of sequencing data and approximately 85 million unique TCR sequences. Of the roughly 410 genotyped donors, 75% to 85% were placed in the genetic ancestry cluster associated with self-reported Caucasian donors. The aim of the study was to test whether cataloging public T cell receptors could identify signatures of past pathogen exposure. The T cell repertoires of under 750 subjects were profiled by immunosequencing and related to cytomegalovirus serostatus. Besides the first cohort of around 700 subjects, a separate validation cohort made up of over 100 different subjects was used. High-throughput TCR immunosequencing, statistical association of individual TCRs with disease status, and machine learning were combined to predict cytomegalovirus infection status. A later analysis re-examined previously published TCR beta repertoires from about 670 donors and added high-resolution HLA genotyping to investigate patterns of TCR occurrence. Rather than using new phenotypic data, the later analysis identified candidate immune exposures from TCR beta sequences and from how often those sequences occurred across donors. To decide whether each TCR beta V gene segment behaved as functional or pseudogenic, an earlier analysis of some 600 of the donors relied on high-throughput TCR beta sequencing. Donor age, sex, ethnicity and CMV serostatus were compiled together with the repertoire data. In a later genetic analysis, genome-wide SNP genotypes for about three fifths of the roughly 670 donors were used, and that subset was treated as a discovery cohort. All discovery cohort repertoires had been generated using a single sequencing platform. HLA typing included class I and class II loci at four-digit resolution. Typing coverage differed by locus: A, B, C, DRB1 and DQB1 were typed in roughly 620-630 donors, DQA1 in 500 to 550, DPA1 in some 610, and DPB1 in 450 to 480. Roughly 5 DR-DQ haplotypes were handled as single units for association and clustering because linkage in the cohort was strong. Among some 400 genotyped donors of the cohort, an average of approximately 200,000 unique TCR beta nucleotide sequences was sequenced per donor, of which about 18% were non-productive.

The investigation overall reported the following: In an earlier analysis of some 500 of the donors, most TCR beta V segments were observed in productive rearrangements about 87% or about 30% of the time, broadly matching IMGT annotations. According to a later genetic analysis, donors in an Asian-associated ancestry cluster had fewer N-insertions in productive TCRs than the roughly 670-donor mean. In a later analysis, the rate of TCR association differed among HLA loci, with DRB1 alleles having the most associated TCRs and HLA-C alleles having the fewest. Approximately 16 rarely observed V segments, including chromosome 9 orphons, were excluded from the earlier analysis of just under 600 of the donors because counts were too low. In vitro tests confirmed that three of the cytomegalovirus-associated TCR beta chains recognize cytomegalovirus antigens. A further reported finding was that TCR beta sequences accurately predicted the HLA-A and HLA-B alleles for most subjects in the first cohort. The authors suggested that the approach could potentially be extended to other disease states and immunological phenotypes. Across donors, most TCR sequences were observed very rarely, whereas some public TCRs were present in many individuals. In this cohort, only TCR beta chains were sequenced, and detectable features were limited by the absence of alpha or paired-chain data. Most CMV-associated TCR beta chains appeared to be HLA-restricted in a later analysis, and the HLA associations seemed to be driven largely by CMV exposure. V-gene and J-gene trimming of TCR beta chains was associated with a missense DCLRE1C variant in a later genetic analysis, and the association was replicated in an independent cohort. Because some donors lacked HLA typing at each locus, the association tests relied only on the typed subset. CMV serostatus was the only immune exposure information available for the cohort. In a later analysis, more than 15,000 TCR beta sequences were associated with specific HLA alleles at a false discovery rate of 0.05. A later analysis reported that several top co-occurrence clusters appeared linked to parvovirus B19, influenza, CMV and Epstein-Barr virus. A cluster of highly shared sequence variants was judged likely to be a technical artifact of the sequencing pipeline. Correlated functional status among segregating V segments might be attributable to linkage disequilibrium, but an unknown experimental factor could not be ruled out. Compared with equally common non-associated chains, HLA-associated TCR beta chains in a later analysis were more clonally expanded and had lower generation probabilities. Cytomegalovirus status was reported to be diagnosed by the classifier with high specificity and sensitivity in both the original and validation cohorts. A total of about 180 TCR beta chains were listed by the study as associated with cytomegalovirus. Roughly uniform sequencing depth across donors was assumed in presence/absence analyses, although this assumption may not hold. When HLA alleles, especially DR and DQ, strongly co-occurred, TCR associations were difficult to assign to individual alleles.

Library generation was performed with the immunoSEQ multiplex PCR assay. A mixture of 60 forward primers for TCR Vbeta segments and 13 reverse primers for TCR Jbeta segments was used in the multiplex PCR. The CDR3 region of rearranged TCR beta genes was amplified from genomic DNA by a multiplex PCR assay. The Illumina HiSeq System was used to sequence the amplified TCR beta libraries as 87-base-pair reads. The authors' pipeline ran thus. A later analysis counted tens of millions of unique TCR beta chains across the 640 or so repertoires, and some 11 million of these chains were shared by at least two donors. Raw reads were error-corrected and collapsed into unique sequences with a nearest-neighbor algorithm that merged closely related sequences to remove PCR and sequencing errors. Alignment of CDR3 sequences to IMGT reference sequences was used to assign V, D and J gene segments. For a sequence to be retained, at least a six-nucleotide match to both a V gene segment and a J gene segment was required. Rearrangements were classified as productive when the CDR3 lacked stop codons and remained in frame with V and J, and all other rearrangements were classified as non-productive. Following IMGT convention, CDR3 was defined as the stretch from the second conserved V-encoded cysteine up to the conserved J-encoded phenylalanine. Sequences without an unambiguous match to a single V gene segment were excluded from the earlier analysis of about 640 of the donors. In an earlier analysis of several hundred of the donors, V segments were called functional above 56.7% productive rearrangements and were called segregating when the between-donor standard deviation exceeded 5%. A statistical classification framework was developed to diagnose cytomegalovirus status using the catalog of TCR beta chain sequences. In a later analysis, TCR nucleotide sequences were compared against IMGT/GENE-DB human TR gene sequences so that V and J genes could be assigned. The TCRdist pipeline was used in a later analysis to assign CDR3 sequences and most-parsimonious VDJ recombination scenarios. In a later analysis, every TCR beta chain was defined by the combination of its CDR3 amino acid sequence and its V-gene family, and reads without a unique V-gene family were dropped. As a way to deal with suspected cross-contamination and a sequencing artifact, a later analysis dropped roughly 620 nucleotide sequences that were highly shared and had low generation probability. In a later analysis, a clonal expansion index for each public chain was calculated from normalized within-repertoire ranks of inferred template counts. In a later analysis, generation probabilities were computed using a VDJ recombination model fitted to out-of-frame rearrangements, and the results were checked against IGoR. Hypergeometric tests were used in a later analysis to score TCR-TCR, TCR-HLA and TCR-CMV co-occurrence, with a repertoire-size bias correction applied to the TCR pairs. In a later analysis, false discovery rates were estimated by permuting HLA or CMV assignments 20 times. In a later analysis, co-occurring TCRs were grouped with DBSCAN, and TCRdist sequence similarity was added when clustering was performed within HLA-allele-positive subsets. Co-occurrence clustering excluded repertoires with fewer than 30,000 or more than 120,000 public chains, plus five with anomalous nucleotide sharing. TCRdb holds this immuneACCESS table with in-frame rearrangements only. Some clones are missing; in checked studies, unresolved V genes explain under half, and the rest has no known cause. V and J calls and clone size are copied from that table; D and trimming were computed from the DNA. For this sample there are 65,000 to 85,000 clones; approximately 84% appear just once. 2.4% of the sample is held by the ten biggest clonotypes.

In total, roughly 710 healthy bone marrow donors made up the cohort. At the time of sampling, all cohort members were nominally healthy, though unrecorded immune exposures were likely present. The donor was CMV seronegative and was included in the group of several hundred seronegative cohort members. Every donor gave a peripheral blood sample, and the peripheral blood mononuclear cells from that sample were used for TCR beta sequencing. Genomic DNA was extracted from the blood cell samples with the Qiagen DNeasy Blood Extraction Kit. In its sample, this clone was seen a few times. The specificity of this receptor is unknown. No base quality values were provided; no much bigger clone lies one nucleotide off. Sequenced material: PBMCs. This sequence was found in a woman in her 50s in good health and CMV-seronegative.

The CDR3 loop reads CASSSRTSGRVEQFF. DNA sequence: TGTGCCAGCAGCTCGCGGACTAGCGGGAGGGTTGAGCAGTTCTTC. This chain is built from TRBV5-6 and TRBJ2-1, and 15 bases in between align with TRBD2. CDR1 SGHDT and CDR2 YYEEEE were looked up in the germline V gene. The junction shows trimming of 3 bases on V and 9 bases on J, and the gene matches do not reach 4 bases of it. The CDR3 holds 15 amino acids from the cysteine to the phenylalanine. The only DNA kept is the CDR3, 45 bases in frame from the first base.